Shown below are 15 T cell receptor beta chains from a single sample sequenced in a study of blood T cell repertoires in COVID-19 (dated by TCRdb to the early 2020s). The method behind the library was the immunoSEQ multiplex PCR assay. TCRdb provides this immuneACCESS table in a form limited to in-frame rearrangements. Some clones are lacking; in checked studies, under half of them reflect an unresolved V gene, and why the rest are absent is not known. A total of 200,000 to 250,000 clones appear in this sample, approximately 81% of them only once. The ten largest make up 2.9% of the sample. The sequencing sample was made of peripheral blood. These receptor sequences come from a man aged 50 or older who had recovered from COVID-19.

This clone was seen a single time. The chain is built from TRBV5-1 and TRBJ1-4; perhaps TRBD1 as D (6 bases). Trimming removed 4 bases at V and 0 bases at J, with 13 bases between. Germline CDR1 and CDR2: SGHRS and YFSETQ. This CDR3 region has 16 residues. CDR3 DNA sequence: TGCGCCAGCAGCCCAGGGGACACCGCAACTAATGAAAAACTGTTTTTT. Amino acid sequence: CASSPGDTATNEKLFF.

CDR3 amino acids: CATNGFDGYTF. The CDR3 DNA sequence: TGTGCCACTAACGGGTTCGATGGCTACACCTTC. This chain connects TRBV2 to TRBJ1-2; D is ambiguous. Trimming cost V 10 bases and J 6 bases, with 12 bases left between them. The CDR3 runs to 11 residues. Germline assignment: CDR1 SNHLY and CDR2 FYNNEI.

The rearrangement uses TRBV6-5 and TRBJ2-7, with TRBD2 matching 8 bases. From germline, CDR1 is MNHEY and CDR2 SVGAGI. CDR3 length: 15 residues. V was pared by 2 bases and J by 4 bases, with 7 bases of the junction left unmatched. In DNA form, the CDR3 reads TGTGCCAGCAGTTACCTACCAGCGGGAGCGTACGAGCAGTACTTC. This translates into CASSYLPAGAYEQYF.

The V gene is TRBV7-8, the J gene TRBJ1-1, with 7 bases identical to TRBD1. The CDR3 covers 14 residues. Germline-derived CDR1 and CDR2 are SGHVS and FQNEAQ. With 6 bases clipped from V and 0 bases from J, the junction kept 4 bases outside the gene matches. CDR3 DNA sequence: TGTGCCAGCAGACACAGGGGCTTGAACACTGAAGCTTTCTTT. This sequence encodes CASRHRGLNTEAFF.

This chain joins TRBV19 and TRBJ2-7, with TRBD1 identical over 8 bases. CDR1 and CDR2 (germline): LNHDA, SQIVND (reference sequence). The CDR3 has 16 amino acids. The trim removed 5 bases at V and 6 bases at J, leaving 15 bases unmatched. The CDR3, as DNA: TGTGCCAGTAGTCCTCAAACCGGGACAGGATCGCCCGAGCAGTACTTC. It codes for CASSPQTGTGSPEQYF.

The CDR3 region is CASSQTGSSYNEQFF. The CDR3 region has the DNA TGTGCCAGCAGTCAGACAGGCAGCTCCTACAATGAGCAGTTCTTC. The gene calls are TRBV6-5 and TRBJ2-1; possibly TRBD1 for D (6 bases). CDR3 length equals 15 residues. V lost 5 bases to trimming and J lost 0 bases, with 11 bases between them. Germline CDR1 is MNHEY and CDR2 is SVGAGI.

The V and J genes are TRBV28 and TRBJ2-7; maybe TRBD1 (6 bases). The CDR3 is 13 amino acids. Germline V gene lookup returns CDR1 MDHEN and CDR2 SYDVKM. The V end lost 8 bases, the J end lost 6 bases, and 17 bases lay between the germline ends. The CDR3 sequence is CASCRGLRCEQYF. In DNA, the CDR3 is TGTGCCAGCTGCAGGGGCCTCCGTTGCGAGCAGTACTTC. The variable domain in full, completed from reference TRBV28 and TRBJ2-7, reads DVKVTQSSRYLVKRTGEKVFLECVQDMDHENMFWYRQDPGLGLRLIYFSYDVKMKEKGDIPEGYSVSREKKERFSLILESASTNQTSMYLCASCRGLRCEQYFGPGTRLTVT.

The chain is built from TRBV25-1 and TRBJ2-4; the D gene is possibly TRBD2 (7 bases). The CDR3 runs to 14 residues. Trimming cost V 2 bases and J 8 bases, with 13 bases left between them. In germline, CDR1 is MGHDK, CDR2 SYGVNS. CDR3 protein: CASSESRGGDIQYF. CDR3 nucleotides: TGTGCCAGCAGTGAAAGTAGAGGGGGGGACATTCAGTACTTC.

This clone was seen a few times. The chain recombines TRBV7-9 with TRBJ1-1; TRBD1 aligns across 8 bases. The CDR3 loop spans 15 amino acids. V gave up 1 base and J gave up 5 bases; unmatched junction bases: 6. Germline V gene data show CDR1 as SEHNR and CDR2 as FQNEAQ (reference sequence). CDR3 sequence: CASSLVDRGGTEAFF. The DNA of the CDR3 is TGTGCCAGCAGCTTAGTCGACAGGGGCGGTACTGAAGCTTTCTTT.

The CDR3 region has the DNA TGTGCCAGCAGCAACTCACAGGGTCGTGAAAAACTGTTTTTT. Translating gives CASSNSQGREKLFF. The genes are TRBV28 and TRBJ1-4; D is perhaps TRBD1 (6 bases). The V and J ends lost 6 bases and 7 bases respectively, with 15 bases between them. The CDR3 sequence is 14 residues long. CDR1 is MDHEN, CDR2 SYDVKM, per germline. Filled out from reference TRBV28 and TRBJ1-4, the complete variable domain reads DVKVTQSSRYLVKRTGEKVFLECVQDMDHENMFWYRQDPGLGLRLIYFSYDVKMKEKGDIPEGYSVSREKKERFSLILESASTNQTSMYLCASSNSQGREKLFFGSGTQLSVL.

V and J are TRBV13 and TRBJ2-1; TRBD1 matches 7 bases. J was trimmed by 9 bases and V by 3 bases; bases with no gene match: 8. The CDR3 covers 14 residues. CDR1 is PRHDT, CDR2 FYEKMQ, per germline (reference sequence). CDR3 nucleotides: TGTGCCAGCAGCTTCCTCCGAGGGGGCGCTGAGCAGTTCTTC. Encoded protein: CASSFLRGGAEQFF.

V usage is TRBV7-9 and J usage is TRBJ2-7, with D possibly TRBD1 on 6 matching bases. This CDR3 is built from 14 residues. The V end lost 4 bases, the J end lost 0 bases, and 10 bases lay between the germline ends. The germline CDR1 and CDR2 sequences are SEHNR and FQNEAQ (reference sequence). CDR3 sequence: CASSSEGGSYEQYF. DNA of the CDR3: TGTGCCAGCAGCTCCGAAGGGGGCTCCTACGAGCAGTACTTC. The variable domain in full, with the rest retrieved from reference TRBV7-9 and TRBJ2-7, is DTGVSQNPRHKITKRGQNVTFRCDPISEHNRLYWYRQTLGQGPEFLTYFQNEAQLEKSRLLSDRFSAERPKGSFSTLEIQRTEQGDSAMYLCASSSEGGSYEQYFGPGTRLTVT.

The DNA for the CDR3 is TGTGCCAGCAGCTTGGGGGCCCCGTTCCTCGACGAGCAGTACTTC. It yields the protein CASSLGAPFLDEQYF. This chain links TRBV13 with TRBJ2-7, with D perhaps TRBD1 (6 bases). The CDR3 is 15 residues long. Deletions cut 3 bases from V and 5 bases from J, with 17 bases between. The V gene's germline CDR1 is PRHDT and CDR2 FYEKMQ (reference sequence).

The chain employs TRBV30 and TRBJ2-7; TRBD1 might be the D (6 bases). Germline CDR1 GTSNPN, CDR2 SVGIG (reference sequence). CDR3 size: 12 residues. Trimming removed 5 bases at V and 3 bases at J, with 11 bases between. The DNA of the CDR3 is TGTGCCTGGTGCGGACAGAACTACGAGCAGTACTTC. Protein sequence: CAWCGQNYEQYF.

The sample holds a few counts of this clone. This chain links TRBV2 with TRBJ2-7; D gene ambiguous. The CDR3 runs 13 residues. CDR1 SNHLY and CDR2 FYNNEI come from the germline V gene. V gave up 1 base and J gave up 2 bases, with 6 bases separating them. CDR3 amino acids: CASSEGTAYEQYF. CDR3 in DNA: TGTGCCAGCAGTGAAGGAACAGCCTACGAGCAGTACTTC. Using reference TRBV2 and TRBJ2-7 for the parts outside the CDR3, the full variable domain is EPEVTQTPSHQVTQMGQEVILRCVPISNHLYFYWYRQILGQKVEFLVSFYNNEISEKSEIFDDQFSVERPDGSNFTLKIRSTKLEDSAMYFCASSEGTAYEQYFGPGTRLTVT.